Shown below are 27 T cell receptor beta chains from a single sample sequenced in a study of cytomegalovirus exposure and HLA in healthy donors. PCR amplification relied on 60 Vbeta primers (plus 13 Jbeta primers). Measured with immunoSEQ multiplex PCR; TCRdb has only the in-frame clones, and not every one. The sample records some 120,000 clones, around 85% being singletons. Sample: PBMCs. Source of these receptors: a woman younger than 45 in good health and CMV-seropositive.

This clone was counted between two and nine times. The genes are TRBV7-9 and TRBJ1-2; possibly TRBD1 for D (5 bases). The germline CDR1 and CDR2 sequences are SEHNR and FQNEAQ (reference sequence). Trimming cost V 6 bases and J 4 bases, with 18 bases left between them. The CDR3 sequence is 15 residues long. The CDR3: CASSRGGAGSYGYTF. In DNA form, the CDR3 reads TGTGCCAGCAGTCGGGGGGGTGCAGGCTCCTATGGCTACACCTTC.

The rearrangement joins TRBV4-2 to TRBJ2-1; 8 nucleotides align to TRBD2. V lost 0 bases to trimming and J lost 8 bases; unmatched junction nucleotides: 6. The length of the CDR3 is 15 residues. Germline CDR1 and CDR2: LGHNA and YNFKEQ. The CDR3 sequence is CASSQDSGTGYEQFF. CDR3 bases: TGTGCCAGCAGCCAAGATAGCGGGACTGGATATGAGCAGTTCTTC.

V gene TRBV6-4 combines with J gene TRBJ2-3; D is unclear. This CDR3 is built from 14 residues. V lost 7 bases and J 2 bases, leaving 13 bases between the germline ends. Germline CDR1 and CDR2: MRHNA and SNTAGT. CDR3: CASTAALSTDTQYF. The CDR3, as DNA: TGTGCCAGCACCGCCGCCCTATCCACAGATACGCAGTATTTT.

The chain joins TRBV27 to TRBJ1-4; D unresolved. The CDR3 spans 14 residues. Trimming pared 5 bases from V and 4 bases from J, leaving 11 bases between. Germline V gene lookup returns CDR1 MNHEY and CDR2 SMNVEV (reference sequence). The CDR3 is CASSPTAHNEKLFF. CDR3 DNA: TGTGCCAGCAGTCCTACAGCTCATAATGAAAAACTGTTTTTT.

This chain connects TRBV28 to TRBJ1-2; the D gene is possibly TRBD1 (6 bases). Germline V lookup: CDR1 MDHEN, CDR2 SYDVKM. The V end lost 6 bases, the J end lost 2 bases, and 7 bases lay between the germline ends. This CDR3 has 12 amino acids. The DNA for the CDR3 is TGTGCCAGCAGCACAGGGAACTATGGCTACACCTTC. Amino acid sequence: CASSTGNYGYTF.

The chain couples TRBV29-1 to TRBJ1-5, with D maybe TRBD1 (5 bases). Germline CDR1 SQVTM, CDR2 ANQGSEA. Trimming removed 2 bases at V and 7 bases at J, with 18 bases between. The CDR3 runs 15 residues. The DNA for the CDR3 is TGCAGCGTTGAAAGGCGCAGGGCTTCTTCGCAGCCCCAGCATTTT. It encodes CSVERRRASSQPQHF.

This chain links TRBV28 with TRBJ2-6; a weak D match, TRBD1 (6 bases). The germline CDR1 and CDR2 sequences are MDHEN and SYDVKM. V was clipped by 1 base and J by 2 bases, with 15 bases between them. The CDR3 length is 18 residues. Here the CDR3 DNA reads TGTGCCAGCAGTTTATCTGCACAGGGTAAGGCTGGGGCCAACGTCCTGACTTTC. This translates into CASSLSAQGKAGANVLTF. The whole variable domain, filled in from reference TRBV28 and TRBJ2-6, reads DVKVTQSSRYLVKRTGEKVFLECVQDMDHENMFWYRQDPGLGLRLIYFSYDVKMKEKGDIPEGYSVSREKKERFSLILESASTNQTSMYLCASSLSAQGKAGANVLTFGAGSRLTVL.

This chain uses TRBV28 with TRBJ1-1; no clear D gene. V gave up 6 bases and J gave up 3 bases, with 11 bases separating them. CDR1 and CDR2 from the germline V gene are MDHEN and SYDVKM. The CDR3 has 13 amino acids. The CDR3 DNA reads TGTGCCAGCAGCCCCGGGAGCCACACTGAAGCTTTCTTT. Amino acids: CASSPGSHTEAFF. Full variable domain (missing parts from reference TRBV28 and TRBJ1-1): DVKVTQSSRYLVKRTGEKVFLECVQDMDHENMFWYRQDPGLGLRLIYFSYDVKMKEKGDIPEGYSVSREKKERFSLILESASTNQTSMYLCASSPGSHTEAFFGQGTRLTVV.

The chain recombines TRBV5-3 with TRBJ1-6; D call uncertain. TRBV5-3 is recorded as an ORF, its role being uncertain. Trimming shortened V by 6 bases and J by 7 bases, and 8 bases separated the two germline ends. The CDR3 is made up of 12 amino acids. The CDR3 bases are TGTGCCAGAACCTACAGAAATTCACCCCTCCACTTT. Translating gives CARTYRNSPLHF.

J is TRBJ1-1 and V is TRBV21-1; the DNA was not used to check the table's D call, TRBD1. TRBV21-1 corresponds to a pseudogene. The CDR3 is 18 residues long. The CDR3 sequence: CASSTRDSFLPMNTEAFF. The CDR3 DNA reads TGTGCCAGCAGCACGCGGGACAGCTTCCTTCCCATGAACACTGAAGCTTTCTTT.

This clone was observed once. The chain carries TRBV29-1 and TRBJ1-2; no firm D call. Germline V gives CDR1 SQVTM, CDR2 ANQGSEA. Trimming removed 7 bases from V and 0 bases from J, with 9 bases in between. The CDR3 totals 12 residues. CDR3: CSAKASNYGYTF. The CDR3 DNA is TGCAGCGCAAAAGCTTCTAACTATGGCTACACCTTC.

The CDR3 nucleotides read TGTGCCACCAATGCGGGGCAGGGGGGCTATGGCTACACCTTC. Amino acid sequence: CATNAGQGGYGYTF. This chain joins TRBV15 and TRBJ1-2; 7 nucleotides line up with TRBD1. In germline, CDR1 is LNHNV, CDR2 YYDKDF (reference sequence). Germline trimming cut 7 bases from V and 4 bases from J; bases unmatched to any gene: 9. CDR3 length: 14 amino acids.

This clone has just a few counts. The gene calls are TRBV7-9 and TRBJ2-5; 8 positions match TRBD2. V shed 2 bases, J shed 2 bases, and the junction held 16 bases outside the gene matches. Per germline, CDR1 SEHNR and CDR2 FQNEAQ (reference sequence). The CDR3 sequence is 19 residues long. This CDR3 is CASSLLGGASRPIQETQYF. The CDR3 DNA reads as TGTGCCAGCAGCTTACTCGGGGGGGCTAGCCGGCCAATTCAAGAGACCCAGTACTTC.

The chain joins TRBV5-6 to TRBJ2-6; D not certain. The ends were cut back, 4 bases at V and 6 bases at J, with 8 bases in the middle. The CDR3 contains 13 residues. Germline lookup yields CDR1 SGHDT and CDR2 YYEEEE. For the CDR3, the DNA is TGTGCCAGCAGCCCCTATGTGGCCAACGTCCTGACTTTC. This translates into CASSPYVANVLTF.

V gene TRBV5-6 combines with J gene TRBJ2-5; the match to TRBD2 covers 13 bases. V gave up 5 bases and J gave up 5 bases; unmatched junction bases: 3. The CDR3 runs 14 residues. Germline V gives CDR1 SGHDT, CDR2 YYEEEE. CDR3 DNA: TGTGCCAGCAGACTAGCGGGAGGGCCCGAGACCCAGTACTTC. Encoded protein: CASRLAGGPETQYF.

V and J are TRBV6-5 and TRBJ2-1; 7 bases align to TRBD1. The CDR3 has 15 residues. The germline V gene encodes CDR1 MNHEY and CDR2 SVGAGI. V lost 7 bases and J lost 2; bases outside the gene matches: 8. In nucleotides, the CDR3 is TGTGCCAGCAAGGAGGAACAGGGGACCTACAATGAGCAGTTCTTC. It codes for CASKEEQGTYNEQFF.

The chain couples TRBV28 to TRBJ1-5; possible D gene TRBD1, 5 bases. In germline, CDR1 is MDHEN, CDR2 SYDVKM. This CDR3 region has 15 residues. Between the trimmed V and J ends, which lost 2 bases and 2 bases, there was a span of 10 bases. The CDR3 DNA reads TGTGCCAGCAGTTTACAGGGCAGGGGCAATCAGCCCCAGCATTTT. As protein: CASSLQGRGNQPQHF.

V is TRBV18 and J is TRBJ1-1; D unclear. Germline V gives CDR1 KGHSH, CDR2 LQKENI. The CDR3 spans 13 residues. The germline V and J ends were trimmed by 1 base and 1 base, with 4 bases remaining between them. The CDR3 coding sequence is TGTGCCAGCTCACCACTCCAGAACACTGAAGCTTTCTTT. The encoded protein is CASSPLQNTEAFF.

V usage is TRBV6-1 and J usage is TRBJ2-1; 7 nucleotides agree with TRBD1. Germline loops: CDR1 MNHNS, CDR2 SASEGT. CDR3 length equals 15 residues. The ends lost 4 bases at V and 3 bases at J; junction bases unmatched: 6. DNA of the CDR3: TGTGCCAGCAGTGTGGAGACAGGGAACTACAATGAGCAGTTCTTC. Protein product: CASSVETGNYNEQFF.

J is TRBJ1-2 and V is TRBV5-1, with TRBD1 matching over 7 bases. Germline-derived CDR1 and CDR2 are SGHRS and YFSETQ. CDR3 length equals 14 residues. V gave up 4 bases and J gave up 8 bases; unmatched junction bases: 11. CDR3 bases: TGCGCCAGCAGCCTGACCGGGACAGCAGGAGGCTACACCTTC. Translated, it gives CASSLTGTAGGYTF.

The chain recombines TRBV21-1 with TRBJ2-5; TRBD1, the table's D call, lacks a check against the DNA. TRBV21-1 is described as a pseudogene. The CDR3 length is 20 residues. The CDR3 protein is CASSKGTGGAEIKRRRTQYF. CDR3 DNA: TGTGCCAGCAGCAAAGGGACAGGGGGCGCGGAGATCAAACGGAGACGGACCCAGTACTTC.

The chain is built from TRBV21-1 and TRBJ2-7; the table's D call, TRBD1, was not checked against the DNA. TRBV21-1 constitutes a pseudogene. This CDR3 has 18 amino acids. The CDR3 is CASSEHREPGISSYEQYF. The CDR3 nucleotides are TGTGCCAGCAGCGAGCATCGCGAGCCAGGCATAAGCTCCTACGAGCAGTACTTC.

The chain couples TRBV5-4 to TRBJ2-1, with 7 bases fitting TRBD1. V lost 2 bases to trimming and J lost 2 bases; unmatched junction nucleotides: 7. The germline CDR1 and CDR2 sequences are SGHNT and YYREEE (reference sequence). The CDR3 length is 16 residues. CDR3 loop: CASSFGGDSPYNEQFF. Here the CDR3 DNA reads TGTGCCAGCAGCTTCGGTGGGGACAGTCCCTACAATGAGCAGTTCTTC.

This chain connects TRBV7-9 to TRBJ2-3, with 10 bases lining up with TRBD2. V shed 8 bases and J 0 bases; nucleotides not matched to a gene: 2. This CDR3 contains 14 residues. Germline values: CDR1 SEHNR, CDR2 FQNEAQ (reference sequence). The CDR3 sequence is CASWTSGSTDTQYF. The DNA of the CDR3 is TGTGCCAGCTGGACTAGCGGTAGCACAGATACGCAGTATTTT.

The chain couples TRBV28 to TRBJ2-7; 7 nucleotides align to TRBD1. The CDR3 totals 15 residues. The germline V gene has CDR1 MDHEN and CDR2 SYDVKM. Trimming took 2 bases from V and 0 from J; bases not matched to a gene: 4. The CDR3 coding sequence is TGTGCCAGCAGTTTACGGACAGGACTCTCCTACGAGCAGTACTTC. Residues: CASSLRTGLSYEQYF.

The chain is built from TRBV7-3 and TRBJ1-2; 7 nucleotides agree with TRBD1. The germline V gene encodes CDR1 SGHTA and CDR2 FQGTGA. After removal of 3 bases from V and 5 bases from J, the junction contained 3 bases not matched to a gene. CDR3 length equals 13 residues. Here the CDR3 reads CASSLTGQYGYTF. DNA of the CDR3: TGTGCCAGCAGCTTGACAGGGCAGTATGGCTACACCTTC.

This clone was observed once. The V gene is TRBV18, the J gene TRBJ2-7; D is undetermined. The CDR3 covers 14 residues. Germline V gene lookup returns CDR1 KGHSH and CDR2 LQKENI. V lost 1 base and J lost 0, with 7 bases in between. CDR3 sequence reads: CASSPQRSSYEQYF. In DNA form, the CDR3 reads TGTGCCAGCTCACCACAGAGGAGCTCCTACGAGCAGTACTTC.